These 4 T cell receptor beta chains were all obtained from the same sample, sequenced in a study of metastatic and nonmetastatic thyroid tumors. Thyroid surgery was performed in patients who had received no treatment beforehand. TCRdb reprocessed the PCR reads using MiXCR. This table holds about 69,000 clones, about 14% found once. The specimen was blood. The receptors come from a male donor with papillary thyroid cancer or a benign thyroid nodule (not recorded which). Some clones in this sample may be carry-over from other donors' samples.

This clone was seen a handful of times. The chain uses TRBV7-6 and TRBJ2-5, with 9 bases that match TRBD1. V trimming: 8 bases; J trimming: 4 bases; junction bases outside the gene matches: 11. This CDR3 spans 15 amino acids. CDR1 is SGHVS, CDR2 FNYEAQ, per germline. The CDR3 is CASGTGQGLRETQYF. In DNA, the CDR3 is TGTGCCAGCGGTACGGGACAGGGTCTACGAGAGACCCAGTACTTC.

This chain joins TRBV20-1 and TRBJ2-2; D possibly corresponds to TRBD2 (6 bases). The CDR3 length is 15 residues. Germline loops: CDR1 DFQATT, CDR2 SNEGSKA (reference sequence). Trimming took 6 bases from V and 1 from J, leaving 15 bases between them. The CDR3: CSASGGALNTGELFF. In DNA form, the CDR3 reads TGCAGTGCCTCCGGAGGGGCCCTGAACACCGGGGAGCTGTTTTTT.

This clone was seen ten or more times. As DNA, the CDR3 is TGTGCCAGCAGCTCATCTAGAGCAGATACGCAGTATTTT. Encoded protein: CASSSSRADTQYF. The J gene is TRBJ2-3, the V gene TRBV11-2; D is undetermined. CDR1 is SGHAT and CDR2 is FQNNGV in the germline V gene. The V end was cut by 4 bases, the J end by 4 bases, with 9 bases between. The CDR3 contains 13 residues.

This clone came up many times. This specimen includes other DNA sequences encoding the same CDR3. V usage is TRBV7-6 and J usage is TRBJ1-5; D is unresolved. The ends were cut back, 0 bases at V and 3 bases at J, with 3 bases in the middle. CDR3 size: 13 residues. Germline-derived CDR1 and CDR2 are SGHVS and FNYEAQ. Written as DNA, the CDR3 is TGTGCCAGCAGCTTAGCGCCCAATCAGCCCCAGCATTTT. Translated, it gives CASSLAPNQPQHF.